Below are 29 T cell receptor beta chains sequenced from a single sample in a study of molecular identifiers for immune sequencing clone quantification. TCRdb reprocessed the PCR reads via MiXCR and lists one record per CDR3 protein. The top ten clones hold around 0.78% of a sample with hundreds of thousands of distinct CDR3 sequences, around 25% of them seen once. Material: naive CD8+ T cells from blood, with Jurkat cell RNA spiked in. Subset described: FACS-sorted CD8+CD4-CCR7+CD45RA+ naive T cells. The receptor set was obtained from a human donor in good health. Some libraries in this study had Jurkat cell RNA spiked in.

Note on this clonotype: A single base separates this from a much larger clone, so it may be a read error. The rearrangement links TRBV29-1 to TRBJ2-2, with unresolved D. The CDR3 loop spans 13 amino acids. Germline loops: CDR1 SQVTM, CDR2 ANQGSEA. In nucleotides, the CDR3 is TGCAACGTTGAATACAGGAACACCGGGGAGCTGTTTTTT. Translated: CNVEYRNTGELFF.

This clonotype was seen at least ten times. V gene TRBV7-2 combines with J gene TRBJ2-1; no clear D gene. This CDR3 contains 16 residues. Germline V gene data show CDR1 as SGHTA and CDR2 as FQGNSA. Trimming left V 5 bases short and J 0 bases short, with 14 bases between. The CDR3 nucleotides read TGTGCCAGCAGCCCTTATGGGCAAAGCTCCTACAATGAGCAGTTCTTC. Translation gives CASSPYGQSSYNEQFF.

There are many counts of this clonotype. V is TRBV12-3 or TRBV12-4 and J is TRBJ1-1; TRBD1 might be the D (5 bases). V was clipped by 3 bases and J by 4 bases, with 6 bases between them. The CDR3 has 12 amino acids. In nucleotides, the CDR3 is TGTGCCAGCAGTTTCAGGGTCACTGAAGCTTTCTTT. It translates to CASSFRVTEAFF.

This clonotype was found many times. CDR3 DNA sequence: TGTGCCAGCAGCTTCGGGCTACAGGGTCGGACCGGGGAGCTGTTTTTT. Translating it yields CASSFGLQGRTGELFF. The J gene is TRBJ2-2, the V gene TRBV5-4, with D possibly TRBD1 on 6 matching bases. CDR3 length equals 16 residues. Germline assignment: CDR1 SGHNT and CDR2 YYREEE (reference sequence). V lost 2 bases, J lost 5 bases, and 16 bases lay in between.

V and J are TRBV7-9 and TRBJ2-7; the D is unclear. Trimming stripped 1 base from V and 6 bases from J, with 16 bases between. CDR1 and CDR2 from the germline V gene are SEHNR and FQNEAQ (reference sequence). CDR3 length equals 15 residues. DNA of the CDR3: TGTGCCAGCAGCTTAGGTTTCGCGCACCCGGGCGAGCAGTACTTC. Residues: CASSLGFAHPGEQYF.

This clonotype was recorded a few times. This rearrangement joins TRBV7-9 to TRBJ2-7, with TRBD2 identical over 13 bases. V shed 5 bases and J 1 base; nucleotides not matched to a gene: 8. The germline V gene has CDR1 SEHNR and CDR2 FQNEAQ (reference sequence). The CDR3 contains 17 residues. The chain's CDR3 is CASSPGTSGAKSYEQYF. The CDR3 DNA sequence: TGTGCCAGCAGCCCCGGGACTAGCGGGGCGAAATCCTACGAGCAGTACTTC.

The CDR3 sequence: CASSLSPVKMGQTGGADTQYF. CDR3 coding DNA: TGTGCCAGCAGTCTTTCTCCGGTAAAGATGGGGCAAACCGGCGGGGCAGATACGCAGTATTTT. The chain links TRBV12-3 or TRBV12-4 to TRBJ2-3; tentatively, D is TRBD2 (6 bases). This CDR3 region has 21 residues. Trimming shortened V by 5 bases and J by 4 bases, and 34 bases separated the two germline ends.

This rearrangement joins TRBV4-1 to TRBJ1-3; tentative D call: TRBD1 (5 bases). The CDR3 is made up of 16 amino acids. Trimming left V 0 bases short and J 0 bases short, with 9 bases between. The germline V gene has CDR1 MGHRA and CDR2 YSYEKL. CDR3 region: CASSQERQFSGNTIYF. The CDR3 DNA sequence: TGCGCCAGCAGCCAAGAGAGACAGTTCTCTGGAAACACCATATATTTT.

This clonotype was seen only a few times. This rearrangement joins TRBV28 to TRBJ1-1, with a weak D call TRBD1 (5 bases). V lost 8 bases and J 3 bases, leaving 16 bases between the germline ends. Looked up from germline, CDR1 is MDHEN and CDR2 is SYDVKM. This CDR3 is built from 14 residues. CDR3 sequence reads: CASSIAGDYTEAFF. In DNA form, the CDR3 reads TGTGCCAGCTCGATCGCGGGGGATTACACTGAAGCTTTCTTT.

This clonotype was counted a few times. This chain connects TRBV9 to TRBJ2-2; D may be TRBD2 (5 bases). This CDR3 region has 15 residues. V dropped 4 bases and J dropped 1 base, with 11 bases sitting between them. CDR1 and CDR2 (germline): SGDLS, YYNGEE. CDR3 sequence: CASSRRTGNTGELFF. The CDR3 DNA follows: TGTGCCAGCAGCCGGAGGACCGGGAACACCGGGGAGCTGTTTTTT.

The genes are TRBV7-9 and TRBJ2-7; D gene unclear. The CDR3 has 13 residues. Germline assignment: CDR1 SEHNR and CDR2 FQNEAQ (reference sequence). Trimming removed 3 bases from V and 5 bases from J, with 11 bases in between. The CDR3 protein is CASSFQEYHEQYF. CDR3 coding DNA: TGTGCCAGCAGCTTCCAGGAATACCACGAGCAGTACTTC.

The V call is TRBV20-1, the J call TRBJ1-4, with D possibly matching TRBD1 (6 bases). The ends were cut back, 6 bases at V and 8 bases at J, with 13 bases in the middle. This CDR3 spans 12 amino acids. In germline, CDR1 is DFQATT, CDR2 SNEGSKA (reference sequence). CDR3 in amino acids: CSAPRGNEKLFF. CDR3 DNA: TGCAGTGCCCCGAGGGGGAACGAAAAACTGTTTTTT.

The chain recombines TRBV4-1 with TRBJ2-5, with 9 bases fitting TRBD2. V lost 0 bases, J lost 5 bases, and 10 bases stayed unmatched. Germline V lookup: CDR1 MGHRA, CDR2 YSYEKL. The CDR3 length is 17 residues. CDR3 DNA sequence: TGCGCCAGCAGCCAAGATAGGCGGGGGGGCCTAACGGAGACCCAGTACTTC. As protein: CASSQDRRGGLTETQYF.

This clonotype came up many times. The rearrangement joins TRBV5-1 to TRBJ1-4; D perhaps matches TRBD1 (6 bases). Trimming removed 2 bases at V and 6 bases at J, with 11 bases between. Per germline, CDR1 SGHRS and CDR2 YFSETQ. CDR3 length: 14 amino acids. The CDR3 protein is CASSLQGRDEKLFF. CDR3 coding DNA: TGCGCCAGCAGCTTACAGGGTCGCGATGAAAAACTGTTTTTT. The entire variable domain, with the rest obtained from reference TRBV5-1 and TRBJ1-4, is as follows: KAGVTQTPRYLIKTRGQQVTLSCSPISGHRSVSWYQQTPGQGLQFLFEYFSETQRNKGNFPGRFSGRQFSNSRSEMNVSTLELGDSALYLCASSLQGRDEKLFFGSGTQLSVL.

This clonotype was picked up many times. V usage is TRBV27 and J usage is TRBJ2-5, with 9 bases matching TRBD2. CDR1 MNHEY and CDR2 SMNVEV come from the germline V gene (reference sequence). Germline trimming cut 1 base from V and 5 bases from J; bases unmatched to any gene: 8. This CDR3 has 16 residues. The CDR3 DNA sequence: TGTGCCAGCAGTTTATTCCCTAGCGGGGCGATGGAGACCCAGTACTTC. It yields the protein CASSLFPSGAMETQYF.

The chain links TRBV2 to TRBJ1-1; unclear D gene. V was trimmed by 4 bases and J by 9 bases, leaving 18 bases between them. CDR1 SNHLY and CDR2 FYNNEI come from the germline V gene. The CDR3 totals 14 residues. DNA of the CDR3: TGTGCCAGCAGTGGAGCGTTGGGGTACTCTAAAGCTTTCTTT. This translates into CASSGALGYSKAFF.

This clonotype was seen ten or more times. J is TRBJ2-7 and V is TRBV10-3; TRBD1 matches at 7 bases. With 5 bases clipped from V and 0 bases from J, the junction kept 1 base outside the gene matches. Germline V gene lookup returns CDR1 ENHRY and CDR2 SYGVKD. The CDR3 loop spans 13 amino acids. CDR3 DNA sequence: TGTGCCATCAGTTGGGACAGCTCCTACGAGCAGTACTTC. Its translation is CAISWDSSYEQYF.

This clonotype was picked up many times. The rearrangement uses TRBV20-1 and TRBJ2-7, with 11 bases that match TRBD2. Germline CDR1 and CDR2: DFQATT and SNEGSKA (reference sequence). This CDR3 contains 16 residues. J lost 6 bases, V lost 1 base, and 11 bases had no gene match. Here the CDR3 DNA reads TGCAGTGCTAGAGTGGCTAGCGGGAGGACCCCGCCCGAGCAGTACTTC. Its protein is CSARVASGRTPPEQYF.

Written as DNA, the CDR3 is TGTGCCAGCAGCGACGACGTGAGCAATGAGCAGTTCTTC. It yields the protein CASSDDVSNEQFF. The rearrangement uses TRBV9 and TRBJ2-1; D is unclear. This CDR3 is built from 13 residues. V shed 3 bases and J shed 6 bases, with 10 bases lying between them. Looked up from germline, CDR1 is SGDLS and CDR2 is YYNGEE.

Only a few counts were recorded for this clonotype. This chain connects TRBV20-1 to TRBJ2-2, with 9 bases identical to TRBD2. The CDR3 is made up of 16 amino acids. Germline-derived CDR1 and CDR2 are DFQATT and SNEGSKA (reference sequence). Trimming removed 1 base from V and 4 bases from J; junction bases left unmatched: 7. CDR3 DNA: TGCAGTGCTAGAGGGACCTCTAGCGGGGCCACCGGGGAGCTGTTTTTT. Translating gives CSARGTSSGATGELFF.

The rearrangement joins TRBV27 to TRBJ2-1; the match to TRBD2 covers 14 bases. Germline V gives CDR1 MNHEY, CDR2 SMNVEV (reference sequence). This CDR3 has 16 residues. V was clipped by 3 bases and J by 4 bases; unmatched bases: 2. The CDR3 nucleotides are TGTGCCAGCAGTTTCGGGACTAGCGGGGGATACAATGAGCAGTTCTTC. This encodes CASSFGTSGGYNEQFF.

This clonotype was observed many times. This chain connects TRBV27 to TRBJ2-3; TRBD1 is a possible D gene (5 bases). Trimming stripped 5 bases from V and 6 bases from J, with 27 bases between. CDR3 length equals 18 residues. Germline values: CDR1 MNHEY, CDR2 SMNVEV (reference sequence). CDR3 loop: CASSPRVSTPLGVDTQYF. CDR3 coding DNA: TGTGCCAGCAGTCCCCGCGTTAGTACACCCTTAGGGGTGGATACGCAGTATTTT.

This clonotype came up many times. CDR3 sequence: CASSEEVAPRYGYTF. CDR3 sequence (DNA): TGTGCCAGCAGTGAAGAGGTTGCCCCCCGATATGGCTACACCTTC. V usage is TRBV2 and J usage is TRBJ1-2, with unresolved D. The CDR3 spans 15 residues. Germline assignment: CDR1 SNHLY and CDR2 FYNNEI. V was clipped by 1 base and J by 5 bases, with 14 bases between them.

The gene calls are TRBV5-1 and TRBJ2-1; the match to TRBD2 covers 8 bases. This CDR3 has 15 amino acids. V lost 3 bases to trimming and J lost 5 bases; unmatched junction nucleotides: 7. Germline V gene sequence: CDR1 SGHRS, CDR2 YFSETQ. As DNA, the CDR3 is TGCGCCAGCAGCTCTTACCCGGGGGGGCACAATGAGCAGTTCTTC. It is translated as CASSSYPGGHNEQFF. Full variable domain (remainder filled in from reference TRBV5-1 and TRBJ2-1): KAGVTQTPRYLIKTRGQQVTLSCSPISGHRSVSWYQQTPGQGLQFLFEYFSETQRNKGNFPGRFSGRQFSNSRSEMNVSTLELGDSALYLCASSSYPGGHNEQFFGPGTRLTVL.

This clonotype was observed a single time. A much larger clone lies one base from this, so it may be a read error. The chain recombines TRBV28 with TRBJ2-5; D possibly corresponds to TRBD2 (6 bases). CDR1 and CDR2 from the germline V gene are MDHEN and SYDVKM. The CDR3 spans 14 residues. The CDR3 DNA reads as TGTGCCAGCAGACGCCAGGGAGGCCAAGAGCCCCAGTACTTC. It encodes CASRRQGGQEPQYF.

In this sample, this clonotype turned up many times. The chain has TRBV2 and TRBJ1-1; D is uncertain. Trimming took 1 base from V and 0 from J, leaving 3 bases between them. This CDR3 is built from 13 residues. Germline V CDR1 and CDR2: SNHLY, FYNNEI. CDR3 nucleotide sequence: TGTGCCAGCAGTGAAGGAATGAACACTGAAGCTTTCTTT. It encodes CASSEGMNTEAFF.

The table lists this clonotype with many counts. The V call is TRBV7-3, the J call TRBJ2-2, with 9 bases aligning to TRBD1. Germline V gene data show CDR1 as SGHTA and CDR2 as FQGTGA. The CDR3 sequence is 16 residues long. The J segment lost 2 bases and the V segment lost 5 bases, leaving 6 bases of the junction unmatched. The CDR3 DNA reads as TGTGCCAGCAGCCCCCGGGACAGGGAAAACACCGGGGAGCTGTTTTTT. Its protein product is CASSPRDRENTGELFF.

A remark on this clonotype: One end of the junction does not line up with germline, which may come from a read error. J is TRBJ2-3 and V is TRBV7-2, with D perhaps given as TRBD1 or TRBD2 (5 bases each). Germline CDR1 reads SGHTA; CDR2 reads FQGNSA. CDR3 length: 12 amino acids. CDR3 loop: CASSLGDAPPSF. The DNA for the CDR3 is TGTGCGAGCAGCTTAGGGGACGCTCCGCCGTCTTTT.

This clonotype came up many times. This rearrangement joins TRBV7-6 to TRBJ2-7; a weak D match, TRBD2 (6 bases). Trimming stripped 5 bases from V and 2 bases from J, with 10 bases between. Germline lookup yields CDR1 SGHVS and CDR2 FNYEAQ. The CDR3 contains 13 residues. CDR3 amino acids: CASSRGVAYEQYF. The DNA of the CDR3 is TGTGCCAGCAGCCGCGGGGTCGCCTACGAGCAGTACTTC.